The next 30 T cell receptor beta chains were all read from a single sample in a study of blood T cell repertoires in COVID-19. Some clones are missing from TCRdb's copy, which holds only in-frame ones; the method was immunoSEQ multiplex PCR. The profile shows approximately 390,000 clones, 90% of them singletons. The sequenced sample consisted of peripheral blood. The receptor set was obtained from a man aged 18 to 30 with active or convalescent COVID-19.

The V gene is TRBV20-1, the J gene TRBJ1-1, with 8 bases that match TRBD1. The V gene end was trimmed by 3 bases and the J gene end by 1 base; junction bases not matched to a gene: 7. CDR1 and CDR2 from the germline V gene are DFQATT and SNEGSKA (reference sequence). The CDR3 has 15 amino acids. The CDR3 spells CSASSHRGENTEAFF. CDR3 nucleotides: TGCAGTGCTAGTTCGCACAGGGGGGAGAACACTGAAGCTTTCTTT.

The rearrangement joins TRBV28 to TRBJ1-2; D call uncertain. The CDR3 runs 12 residues. The V gene's germline CDR1 is MDHEN and CDR2 SYDVKM. Trimming cost V 4 bases and J 8 bases, with 11 bases left between them. The CDR3 loop reads CASSSTAQGYTF. The CDR3 DNA is TGTGCCAGCAGTTCGACGGCACAGGGCTACACCTTC.

The chain combines TRBV18 with TRBJ2-7; 7 bases align to TRBD1. The CDR3 runs 14 residues. CDR1 is KGHSH and CDR2 is LQKENI in the germline V gene. The junction had 9 bases not matched to a gene; V was cut back by 4 bases and J by 6 bases. In nucleotides, the CDR3 is TGTGCCAGCTCACGCCCACAGGGGCAGAGCGAGCAGTACTTC. Its translation: CASSRPQGQSEQYF.

The chain is built from TRBV3-1 (or the pseudogene TRBV3-2) and TRBJ2-2; 8 bases are shared with TRBD2. Trimming took 2 bases from V and 3 from J; bases not matched to a gene: 17. CDR1 and CDR2 from the germline V gene are LGHDT and YNNKEL (reference sequence). CDR3 length equals 20 residues. For the CDR3, the DNA is TGTGCCAGCAGCCAAATTATGGGACTAGGGGCCCTGCTGGACACCGGGGAGCTGTTTTTT. It is translated as CASSQIMGLGALLDTGELFF.

V usage is TRBV5-1 and J usage is TRBJ1-1; D gene unclear. Germline values: CDR1 SGHRS, CDR2 YFSETQ. CDR3 length equals 12 residues. With 0 bases removed from V and 7 bases from J, the gap between germline ends came to 7 bases. Written as DNA, the CDR3 is TGCGCCAGCAGCTTGGTAATTCTTGAAGCTTTCTTT. It specifies CASSLVILEAFF.

V gene TRBV19 combines with J gene TRBJ1-1, with a tentative D call TRBD1 (5 bases). With 3 bases removed from V and 4 bases from J, the gap between germline ends came to 15 bases. CDR3 length: 15 residues. Germline CDR1 reads LNHDA; CDR2 reads SQIVND (reference sequence). The CDR3 is CASSMGTGRSTEAFF. CDR3 DNA: TGTGCCAGTAGTATGGGAACAGGTCGTAGCACTGAAGCTTTCTTT.

The chain combines TRBV7-9 with TRBJ2-3; TRBD2 matches 9 bases. V lost 1 base and J lost 2; bases outside the gene matches: 7. Germline CDR1 reads SEHNR; CDR2 reads FQNEAQ (reference sequence). The CDR3 is made up of 17 amino acids. The CDR3 is CASSLGGIAGVTDTQYF. Written as DNA, the CDR3 is TGTGCCAGCAGCTTAGGGGGAATAGCGGGGGTCACAGATACGCAGTATTTT.

The V gene is TRBV24-1, the J gene TRBJ2-7; 8 positions agree with TRBD2. The germline gives CDR1 KGHDR, CDR2 SFDVKD. The CDR3 runs to 15 residues. Germline trimming cut 9 bases from V and 1 base from J; bases unmatched to any gene: 10. CDR3 region: CATGPGGAPSYEQYF. CDR3 nucleotides: TGTGCCACCGGGCCCGGGGGGGCGCCTTCCTACGAGCAGTACTTC.

This clone was detected a few times. The rearrangement uses TRBV19 and TRBJ1-1; D is perhaps TRBD1 (6 bases). The length of the CDR3 is 13 residues. Germline V gives CDR1 LNHDA, CDR2 SQIVND (reference sequence). V dropped 5 bases and J dropped 4 bases, with 11 bases sitting between them. CDR3 sequence reads: CASSVLGATEAFF. In DNA form, the CDR3 reads TGTGCCAGTAGTGTGTTGGGGGCCACTGAAGCTTTCTTT.

This chain connects TRBV19 to TRBJ1-1; D might be TRBD1 (5 bases). Deletions cut 5 bases from V and 8 bases from J, with 12 bases between. This CDR3 contains 12 residues. The germline V gene has CDR1 LNHDA and CDR2 SQIVND (reference sequence). CDR3 nucleotide sequence: TGTGCCAGTAGTTTCCGCGCAGGGGAAGCTTTCTTT. Translation: CASSFRAGEAFF.

This clone was counted once. The chain couples TRBV6-5 to TRBJ1-5; 9 nucleotides line up with TRBD1. CDR1 and CDR2 from the germline V gene are MNHEY and SVGAGI. V lost 4 bases, J lost 8 bases, and 6 bases stayed unmatched. This CDR3 has 14 residues. The CDR3 spells CASSSRQGVKPQHF. The DNA for the CDR3 is TGTGCCAGCAGTTCCCGACAGGGGGTTAAGCCCCAGCATTTT.

This chain links TRBV24-1 with TRBJ2-7; D might be TRBD2 (5 bases). From germline, CDR1 is KGHDR and CDR2 SFDVKD. V lost 3 bases, J lost 6 bases, and 14 bases lay in between. The CDR3 totals 14 residues. The DNA for the CDR3 is TGTGCCACCAGTGATACTAGTTCGGTGGGCGAGCAGTACTTC. It specifies CATSDTSSVGEQYF.

This chain uses TRBV28 with TRBJ2-7; the match to TRBD1 covers 9 bases. Germline CDR1 is MDHEN and CDR2 is SYDVKM. The CDR3 is 14 residues long. The junction had 7 bases not matched to a gene; V was cut back by 6 bases and J by 4 bases. The CDR3 region has the DNA TGTGCCAGCAGGAACGAACAGGGGGCGTACGAGCAGTACTTC. Its protein is CASRNEQGAYEQYF.

The V gene is TRBV4-1, the J gene TRBJ1-1; D is unresolved. V lost 0 bases and J 6 bases, leaving 11 bases between the germline ends. The CDR3 covers 14 residues. Germline V lookup: CDR1 MGHRA, CDR2 YSYEKL. CDR3 nucleotide sequence: TGCGCCAGCAGCCAAGAGGGCGTTGGCGCTGAAGCTTTCTTT. Amino acids: CASSQEGVGAEAFF.

The V and J genes are TRBV7-3 and TRBJ2-7; possible D gene TRBD2, 6 bases. Germline values: CDR1 SGHTA, CDR2 FQGTGA. Trimming pared 0 bases from V and 2 bases from J, leaving 8 bases between. CDR3 size: 14 residues. CDR3 sequence (DNA): TGTGCCAGCAGCTTAACCGGGGGAGCCTACGAGCAGTACTTC. It codes for CASSLTGGAYEQYF.

The chain uses TRBV27 and TRBJ2-1; D possibly corresponds to TRBD1 (6 bases). V dropped 6 bases and J dropped 0 bases, with 12 bases sitting between them. The CDR3 sequence is 15 residues long. Germline-derived CDR1 and CDR2 are MNHEY and SMNVEV (reference sequence). The CDR3 loop reads CASSWDTRSYNEQFF. CDR3 in DNA: TGTGCCAGCAGCTGGGACACTCGCTCCTACAATGAGCAGTTCTTC.

The chain links TRBV27 to TRBJ1-6; D is undetermined. The V end was cut by 4 bases, the J end by 11 bases, with 15 bases between. This CDR3 has 14 residues. The germline CDR1 and CDR2 sequences are MNHEY and SMNVEV (reference sequence). CDR3: CASSYYSSQTPLHF. In DNA, the CDR3 is TGTGCCAGCAGTTACTACTCATCCCAAACACCCCTCCACTTT.

This chain links TRBV14 with TRBJ1-3; no definite D call. The V end was cut by 2 bases, the J end by 1 base, with 9 bases between. Germline V gene lookup returns CDR1 SGHDN and CDR2 FVKESK. This CDR3 region has 15 residues. The CDR3 region is CASSQFEESGNTIYF. DNA for the CDR3: TGTGCCAGCAGCCAATTTGAGGAGTCTGGAAACACCATATATTTT.

The rearrangement joins TRBV28 to TRBJ1-5; 8 nucleotides match TRBD1. The CDR3 runs to 12 residues. Germline V lookup: CDR1 MDHEN, CDR2 SYDVKM. V lost 10 bases and J lost 7; bases outside the gene matches: 6. CDR3 nucleotides: TGTGCCATGCAGGGGGCCGGGCAGCCCCAGCATTTT. This gives the protein CAMQGAGQPQHF.

The chain employs TRBV24-1 and TRBJ1-3; the match to TRBD1 covers 8 bases. This CDR3 is 15 amino acids long. Per germline, CDR1 KGHDR and CDR2 SFDVKD. V trimming: 3 bases; J trimming: 5 bases; junction bases outside the gene matches: 5. The CDR3 sequence: CATSDSGQGRNTIYF. CDR3 coding DNA: TGTGCCACCAGTGATAGCGGACAGGGTAGAAACACCATATATTTT.

The V gene is TRBV2, the J gene TRBJ1-2; 9 bases align to TRBD1. V shed 6 bases and J 5 bases; nucleotides not matched to a gene: 10. This CDR3 is 15 amino acids long. In germline, CDR1 is SNHLY, CDR2 FYNNEI. This CDR3 reads CASSPVGTGSYGYTF. The CDR3 DNA follows: TGTGCCAGCAGCCCTGTGGGGACAGGGTCGTATGGCTACACCTTC.

A remark on this clone: This sample includes further DNA sequences coding for the same CDR3. The V call is TRBV18, the J call TRBJ1-2, with TRBD1 matching 12 bases. There are 14 residues in the CDR3. J lost 5 bases, V lost 3 bases, and 1 base had no gene match. Germline V gene sequence: CDR1 KGHSH, CDR2 LQKENI. The CDR3 protein is CASSPGQGAYGYTF. The DNA for the CDR3 is TGTGCCAGCTCACCGGGACAGGGGGCATATGGCTACACCTTC.

The chain joins TRBV4-3 to TRBJ2-1; 10 bases are a match to TRBD2. V dropped 4 bases and J dropped 5; count of bases not matched to a gene: 5. CDR3 size: 15 residues. Germline V gene lookup returns CDR1 LGHNA and CDR2 YSLEER. Here the CDR3 DNA reads TGCGCCAGCAGCCTAAGCGGGAGGGGGCACAATGAGCAGTTCTTC. This encodes CASSLSGRGHNEQFF.

The genes are TRBV5-1 and TRBJ1-6; TRBD1 aligns across 7 bases. This CDR3 is 13 amino acids long. CDR1 SGHRS and CDR2 YFSETQ come from the germline V gene. With V trimmed by 5 bases and J by 7 bases, 3 bases remained unmatched. The CDR3 region has the DNA TGCGCCAGCAGGACAGGGTCGAATTCACCCCTCCACTTT. Encoded protein: CASRTGSNSPLHF.

This sequence joins TRBV18 and TRBJ2-3; TRBD2 matches at 14 bases. This CDR3 is built from 19 residues. The germline CDR1 and CDR2 sequences are KGHSH and LQKENI. The V segment lost 2 bases and the J segment 4 bases; nucleotides outside the gene matches: 11. The CDR3 coding sequence is TGTGCCAGCTCACCATCGGGACTAGCGGGAGAAGGATCGGCAGATACGCAGTATTTT. Translation: CASSPSGLAGEGSADTQYF.

V and J are TRBV5-4 and TRBJ1-2, with D possibly TRBD1 on 6 matching bases. The CDR3 totals 12 residues. The V end lost 5 bases, the J end lost 8 bases, and 13 bases lay between the germline ends. Germline assignment: CDR1 SGHNT and CDR2 YYREEE (reference sequence). In nucleotides, the CDR3 is TGTGCCAGCAGTTTCCACACAGGGGGCTACACCTTC. Translated: CASSFHTGGYTF. The whole variable domain, filled in from reference TRBV5-4 and TRBJ1-2, reads ETGVTQSPTHLIKTRGQQVTLRCSSQSGHNTVSWYQQALGQGPQFIFQYYREEENGRGNFPPRFSGLQFPNYSSELNVNALELDDSALYLCASSFHTGGYTFGSGTRLTVV.

The count of this clone is one. V gene TRBV4-2 combines with J gene TRBJ1-5; tentative D call: TRBD1 (6 bases). The V gene lost 0 bases and the J gene lost 5 bases, with 14 bases spanning the gap. CDR1 and CDR2 (germline): LGHNA, YNFKEQ. This CDR3 has 16 amino acids. The CDR3 nucleotides are TGTGCCAGCAGCCAAGATTTGTTAACAGGGTATCAGCCCCAGCATTTT. It translates to CASSQDLLTGYQPQHF.

V is TRBV6-5 and J is TRBJ1-1; D unclear. CDR1 and CDR2 (germline): MNHEY, SVGAGI. The CDR3 consists of 13 residues. V lost 1 base and J 1 base, leaving 4 bases between the germline ends. DNA of the CDR3: TGTGCCAGCAGTTACTTCGGGAACACTGAAGCTTTCTTT. It translates to CASSYFGNTEAFF.

CDR3 nucleotides: TGTGCCAGCAGCTGGAGTCCTGGGACTGCCAGTACCTACGAGCAGTACTTC. It is translated as CASSWSPGTASTYEQYF. The chain joins TRBV5-4 to TRBJ2-7, with a possible D match to TRBD2 (6 bases). With 3 bases removed from V and 2 bases from J, the gap between germline ends came to 21 bases. The CDR3 has 17 amino acids. CDR1 is SGHNT, CDR2 YYREEE, per germline (reference sequence).

The CDR3 nucleotides read TGTGCCAGCAGCTTAGATGGGCAGGTGAACACTGAAGCTTTCTTT. Protein product: CASSLDGQVNTEAFF. The genes are TRBV11-3 and TRBJ1-1; unclear D gene. The V end was cut by 0 bases, the J end by 0 bases, with 8 bases between. Germline CDR1 and CDR2: SGHNT and YENEEA. This CDR3 region has 15 residues.